Listed here are 19 T cell receptor beta chains from one sample, sequenced in a study of beta chain features in type 1 diabetes. The sequenced template was cDNA made from the entire isolated RNA. Libraries were prepared by immunoSEQ multiplex PCR; TCRdb keeps only in-frame clonotypes and omits some of them. The table has around 310,000 clones, about 11% seen once. The material sequenced was naive CD4+ T cells from blood. The receptors come from a woman in her twenties or thirties in good health.

V and J are TRBV23-1 and TRBJ2-7; tentative D call: TRBD2 (7 bases). TRBV23-1 qualifies as an ORF whose function is uncertain. V was clipped by 3 bases and J by 3 bases, with 15 bases between them. This CDR3 region has 15 residues. The CDR3 sequence: CASSQSGAGVYEQYF. For the CDR3, the DNA is TGCGCCAGCAGTCAGTCGGGGGCGGGGGTCTACGAGCAGTACTTC.

The chain is built from TRBV9 and TRBJ2-7; D is uncertain. Trimming took off 0 bases at V and 2 bases at J, with 9 bases between the two ends. Germline V CDR1 and CDR2: SGDLS, YYNGEE. This CDR3 spans 14 amino acids. CDR3 in amino acids: CASSVGGSTYEQYF. CDR3 nucleotides: TGTGCCAGCAGCGTAGGAGGCAGCACCTACGAGCAGTACTTC.

The rearrangement links TRBV6-1 to TRBJ2-7; 10 bases agree with TRBD2. The CDR3 spans 15 residues. Trimming at V came to 6 bases and at J to 0 bases, leaving 5 bases not matched to a gene. Germline lookup yields CDR1 MNHNS and CDR2 SASEGT. DNA of the CDR3: TGTGCCAGCAGAGCTGGGACTAGCGTCTCCTACGAGCAGTACTTC. Translating gives CASRAGTSVSYEQYF.

The chain joins TRBV25-1 to TRBJ1-2, with no clear D. The length of the CDR3 is 14 residues. V was pared by 6 bases and J by 2 bases, with 13 bases between. Germline V CDR1 and CDR2: MGHDK, SYGVNS. The CDR3 here is CASSSRTGNYGYTF. CDR3 DNA: TGTGCCAGCAGCTCTCGGACGGGAAACTATGGCTACACCTTC.

The V gene is TRBV7-6, the J gene TRBJ2-1, with 8 nucleotides matching TRBD1. Trimming took 1 base from V and 4 from J; bases not matched to a gene: 6. This CDR3 region has 16 residues. Germline lookup yields CDR1 SGHVS and CDR2 FNYEAQ. The CDR3 sequence: CASSLVSRGLYNEQFF. CDR3 DNA sequence: TGTGCCAGCAGCTTAGTGTCCAGGGGGCTTTACAATGAGCAGTTCTTC.

This chain joins TRBV5-4 and TRBJ1-1; a possible D gene is TRBD1 (5 bases). Trimming removed 1 base at V and 8 bases at J, with 12 bases between. The V gene's germline CDR1 is SGHNT and CDR2 YYREEE (reference sequence). The CDR3 length is 13 residues. CDR3 residues: CASSLPTTEEAFF. The CDR3 region has the DNA TGTGCCAGCAGCTTGCCCACGACAGAGGAAGCTTTCTTT.

CDR3 sequence (DNA): TGTGCCAGCAGCTTGGTTGGTTTAGCGGGAGTGGACGAGCAGTACTTC. Amino acids: CASSLVGLAGVDEQYF. The gene calls are TRBV5-6 and TRBJ2-7; 9 nucleotides line up with TRBD2. The CDR3 is made up of 16 amino acids. V dropped 0 bases and J dropped 5; count of bases not matched to a gene: 9. The V gene's germline CDR1 is SGHDT and CDR2 YYEEEE. Together with reference TRBV5-6 and TRBJ2-7, the CDR3 gives the full variable domain: DAGVTQSPTHLIKTRGQQVTLRCSPKSGHDTVSWYQQALGQGPQFIFQYYEEEERQRGNFPDRFSGHQFPNYSSELNVNALLLGDSALYLCASSLVGLAGVDEQYFGPGTRLTVT.

This clone was counted between two and nine times. The rearrangement joins TRBV15 to TRBJ2-1; D gene ambiguous. With 0 bases removed from V and 2 bases from J, the gap between germline ends came to 8 bases. The germline CDR1 and CDR2 sequences are LNHNV and YYDKDF (reference sequence). The CDR3 totals 15 residues. CDR3 nucleotide sequence: TGTGCCACCAGCAGAGAATTGGGCGCCTACAATGAGCAGTTCTTC. Protein: CATSRELGAYNEQFF.

The table lists this clone with a few counts. The chain combines TRBV5-5 with TRBJ2-3, with a possible D match to TRBD2 (5 bases). This CDR3 contains 19 residues. Germline CDR1 SGHKS, CDR2 YYEKEE (reference sequence). Trimming removed 4 bases at V and 0 bases at J, with 24 bases between. CDR3 nucleotides: TGTGCCAGCAGCCGGAATATAGTTTCGATTCGGGAAAGCACAGATACGCAGTATTTT. The encoded protein is CASSRNIVSIRESTDTQYF.

The chain uses TRBV7-2 and TRBJ2-2; weak D call: TRBD2 (5 bases). The CDR3 is 15 residues long. V was cut by 4 bases and J by 7 bases, with 16 bases left in between. Germline V gene sequence: CDR1 SGHTA, CDR2 FQGNSA. In nucleotides, the CDR3 is TGTGCCAGCAGCTCAAGAGGGAAATTTGACGGGGAGCTGTTTTTT. Translation gives CASSSRGKFDGELFF.

This rearrangement joins TRBV7-3 to TRBJ2-1, with D tentatively TRBD2 (5 bases). CDR3 length: 15 amino acids. Germline CDR1 reads SGHTA; CDR2 reads FQGTGA. V was trimmed by 5 bases and J by 5 bases, leaving 16 bases between them. The CDR3 sequence: CASSPQSGTNNEQFF. CDR3 DNA sequence: TGTGCCAGCAGCCCCCAAAGCGGAACTAACAATGAGCAGTTCTTC.

This clone has more than one count but fewer than ten. V gene TRBV4-2 combines with J gene TRBJ1-5, with unresolved D. The CDR3 extends over 15 amino acids. CDR1 is LGHNA, CDR2 YNFKEQ, per germline. The V and J ends lost 0 bases and 8 bases respectively, with 14 bases between them. The CDR3 DNA sequence: TGTGCCAGCAGCCAAGATGGCCGGGTGTTAGAGCCCCAGCATTTT. It specifies CASSQDGRVLEPQHF.

This clone was counted only a few times. The rearrangement uses TRBV7-9 and TRBJ2-1; TRBD2 is a possible D gene (5 bases). The germline V and J ends were trimmed by 5 bases and 9 bases, with 14 bases remaining between them. Germline loops: CDR1 SEHNR, CDR2 FQNEAQ (reference sequence). The CDR3 has 13 residues. CDR3 nucleotides: TGTGCCAGCAGCGCACGGGAAGGGATTGAGCAGTTCTTC. Translated: CASSAREGIEQFF.

This rearrangement joins TRBV28 to TRBJ2-5, with 9 bases lining up with TRBD1. Germline values: CDR1 MDHEN, CDR2 SYDVKM. This CDR3 region has 15 residues. Losses at the gene ends were 4 bases for V and 2 bases for J; bases not matched to a gene: 5. The CDR3 protein is CASSSPGTGQETQYF. CDR3 nucleotides: TGTGCCAGCAGTTCCCCCGGGACAGGGCAAGAGACCCAGTACTTC.

This clone came up a few times. The CDR3 reads CASSQVFSGGKPEQFF. In nucleotides, the CDR3 is TGCGCCAGCAGCCAAGTCTTTAGCGGAGGTAAACCTGAGCAGTTCTTC. The chain combines TRBV4-1 with TRBJ2-1; the D gene is possibly TRBD2 (6 bases). Looked up from germline, CDR1 is MGHRA and CDR2 is YSYEKL. The CDR3 sequence is 16 residues long. V shed 1 base and J shed 9 bases, with 19 bases lying between them.

The chain has TRBV29-1 and TRBJ2-7; TRBD1 is a possible D gene (6 bases). Germline-derived CDR1 and CDR2 are SQVTM and ANQGSEA. V shed 3 bases and J shed 5 bases, with 14 bases lying between them. CDR3 length equals 13 residues. The CDR3 DNA reads TGCAGCGTTGATGGGACACCGGACCACGAGCAGTACTTC. This translates into CSVDGTPDHEQYF.

This clone has a handful of counts. The V gene is TRBV2, the J gene TRBJ2-7; 13 bases line up with TRBD2. The V gene end was trimmed by 7 bases and the J gene end by 2 bases; junction bases not matched to a gene: 5. The CDR3 is 15 amino acids. Germline values: CDR1 SNHLY, CDR2 FYNNEI. Here the CDR3 reads CASTPGLAGTYEQYF. CDR3 in DNA: TGTGCCAGCACCCCGGGACTAGCGGGAACCTACGAGCAGTACTTC.

This clone was counted between two and nine times. This rearrangement joins TRBV6-6 to TRBJ2-3; D call uncertain. Germline lookup yields CDR1 MNHNY and CDR2 SVGAGI (reference sequence). Trimming removed 3 bases at V and 6 bases at J, with 4 bases between. This CDR3 contains 11 residues. The CDR3 nucleotides are TGTGCCAGCAGTTATTCGGATACGCAGTATTTT. Its protein product is CASSYSDTQYF.

CDR3 DNA sequence: TGTGCCAGCAGTCCGAGACTAGCGGGAAGCTACGAGCAGTACTTC. Amino acid sequence: CASSPRLAGSYEQYF. The genes are TRBV27 and TRBJ2-7; 11 positions match TRBD2. CDR1 and CDR2 (germline): MNHEY, SMNVEV (reference sequence). The junction had 6 bases not matched to a gene; V was cut back by 5 bases and J by 3 bases. The CDR3 covers 15 residues.